This T cell receptor beta chain stems from a study of CD8+CD57+ T cells in acquired aplastic anemia. The overall study: DNA from sorted CD4+ and CD8+ cells averaged approximately 3.2 ug.

In the case of this clonotype: The antigen is not known.

In patients chosen for sequencing, flow cytometry had shown CD8+CD57+ cell expansion. Everyone among the patients had severe acquired aplastic anemia. The CDR3 spans 15 residues. Per the germline V gene, CDR1 is DFQATT and CDR2 is SNEGSKA (reference sequence). Trimming cost V 6 bases and J 2 bases, with 14 bases left between them. Genomic DNA constituted the template upon which TCR beta VDJ and CDR3 profiling was performed. MiXCR, run by TCRdb on the reads, gives a single entry per CDR3 protein. The sample contains about 270,000 distinct CDR3 sequences, 70% to 85% of which appear only once. Points from the study as a whole: There were 25 to 35 CD8+ CDR3 sequences that occurred in both patients and controls.

This TCR came from a human donor with aplastic anemia. The sequenced sample was sorted CD4+, CD8+, or CD8+CD57+ T cells (not recorded which) from PBMCs. This chain uses TRBV20-1 with TRBJ1-6; possibly TRBD1 for D (5 bases). CDR3 sequence: CSARRGDAYNSPLHF. The CDR3 coding sequence is TGCAGTGCCAGACGGGGGGATGCCTATAATTCACCCCTCCACTTT.